A single T cell receptor (beta chain) is shown here with its context. Its specificity is unknown. Regarding time point: week 23, last vaccination. It was 300 ug of mutant IDH1 20-mer peptide that made up each vaccine dose, given with topical imiquimod. This sample was included in a study of a mutant IDH1 vaccine in newly diagnosed glioma. Looking at the study overall: Initiation of the vaccine course occurred 4-6 weeks after radiotherapy alone, or alongside temozolomide cycles. Treatment recipients were approximately 62% male and about 40% female, and their mean age was around 39 years. Regarding the study as a whole: It was 93.3% of patients that developed vaccine-induced immune responses.

Profiling relied on immunoSEQ multiplex PCR, and the TCRdb table lists in-frame clones only, not all of them. This table has about 55,000 clones, 75% to 85% appearing once. CDR3 length: 15 amino acids. The germline gives CDR1 SNHLY, CDR2 FYNNEI. V lost 8 bases and J 2 bases, leaving 18 bases between the germline ends. This sequence joins TRBV2 and TRBJ2-5; D may be TRBD2 (5 bases). The sequence derives from a man aged 40-49 years with glioma. Sample: PBMCs, taken from a glioma patient whose treatment included an IDH1 peptide vaccine. DNA of the CDR3: TGTGCCAGCCATTCCGGGGTTTCTGGGCAAGAGACCCAGTACTTC. Its translation: CASHSGVSGQETQYF.